What follows are 19 T cell receptor beta chains derived from one specimen sequenced in a study of shared clonotypes between healthy human individuals. Profiling relied on immunoSEQ multiplex PCR, and the TCRdb table lists in-frame clones only, not all of them. The data contain about 2 million clones, 85% to 95% of them singletons. Sequenced: naive CD4+ T cells sorted from blood. This sample's subset: CD45RA+ positively selected. The receptors stem from a young man in good health.

On this clone: In the same sample, other DNA sequences code for this CDR3. The chain couples TRBV30 to TRBJ1-2; no clear D gene. The CDR3 length is 13 residues. Trimming left V 0 bases short and J 4 bases short, with 9 bases between. CDR1 GTSNPN and CDR2 SVGIG come from the germline V gene (reference sequence). The CDR3 DNA reads TGTGCCTGGAGTGTTGGCCAAATCTATGGCTACACCTTC. It translates to CAWSVGQIYGYTF. The entire variable domain, with the rest obtained from reference TRBV30 and TRBJ1-2, is as follows: SQTIHQWPATLVQPVGSPLSLECTVEGTSNPNLYWYRQAAGRGLQLLFYSVGIGQISSEVPQNLSASRPQDRQFILSSKKLLLSDSGFYLCAWSVGQIYGYTFGSGTRLTVV.

This chain uses TRBV7-6 with TRBJ2-3; D is unresolved. The CDR3 sequence is 16 residues long. The V gene lost 2 bases and the J gene lost 3 bases, with 15 bases spanning the gap. Germline V gene lookup returns CDR1 SGHVS and CDR2 FNYEAQ. DNA of the CDR3: TGTGCCAGCAGCTTAACGGGTCCTCCCTGGACAGATACGCAGTATTTT. This encodes CASSLTGPPWTDTQYF.

This clone was counted a few times. CDR3 sequence: CASSENQGSGYTF. The CDR3 bases are TGCGCCAGCAGTGAGAACCAGGGTTCGGGCTACACCTTC. The rearrangement uses TRBV10-1 and TRBJ1-2; D perhaps matches TRBD1 (5 bases). Germline V CDR1 and CDR2: WNHNN, SYGVQD (reference sequence). V lost 2 bases and J 8 bases, leaving 12 bases between the germline ends. The CDR3 totals 13 residues.

The CDR3 loop reads CASSSGGADETQYF. The CDR3 DNA reads TGTGCCAGCAGTTCAGGGGGCGCGGATGAGACCCAGTACTTC. The chain combines TRBV6-1 with TRBJ2-5, with 8 bases that match TRBD1. The CDR3 spans 14 residues. The ends lost 5 bases at V and 5 bases at J; junction bases unmatched: 7. From germline, CDR1 is MNHNS and CDR2 SASEGT.

The V and J genes are TRBV15 and TRBJ2-3, with a tentative D call TRBD1 (6 bases). Germline V gives CDR1 LNHNV, CDR2 YYDKDF (reference sequence). Deletions cut 6 bases from V and 0 bases from J, with 16 bases between. This CDR3 comprises 16 residues. In DNA, the CDR3 is TGTGCCACCAGTAAGAACCGGGACACAAGCACAGATACGCAGTATTTT. As protein: CATSKNRDTSTDTQYF.

Concerning this clone itself: Within the sample, other DNA sequences also encode this same CDR3. CDR3 amino acids: CASSLAGLNTEAFF. CDR3 DNA sequence: TGTGCCAGCAGCTTAGCCGGGCTGAACACTGAAGCTTTCTTT. This sequence joins TRBV7-2 and TRBJ1-1; no firm D call. The CDR3 has 14 amino acids. V was cut by 0 bases and J by 0 bases, with 5 bases left in between. Germline V gene lookup returns CDR1 SGHTA and CDR2 FQGNSA.

The CDR3 bases are TGTGCCAGCTCACCGGACACGGGCTATGGCTACACCTTC. Translated, it gives CASSPDTGYGYTF. The chain has TRBV18 and TRBJ1-2; D may be TRBD1 (5 bases). CDR1 is KGHSH and CDR2 is LQKENI in the germline V gene. The CDR3 has 13 amino acids. Trimming took 3 bases from V and 4 from J, leaving 9 bases between them.

V gene TRBV6-1 combines with J gene TRBJ2-5, with D possibly being TRBD1 or TRBD2 (5 bases each). Trimming pared 6 bases from V and 9 bases from J, leaving 17 bases between. CDR1 is MNHNS and CDR2 is SASEGT in the germline V gene. The CDR3 spans 13 residues. CDR3 bases: TGTGCCAGCAGACCGGGACCCCCGCTTCCCCAGTACTTC. Translated: CASRPGPPLPQYF.

Comments on this clone: This CDR3 is also generated by other DNA sequences in the sample. The V call is TRBV10-3, the J call TRBJ1-2, with D tentatively TRBD1 (5 bases). CDR3 length: 13 amino acids. Germline CDR1 and CDR2: ENHRY and SYGVKD. Trimming shortened V by 3 bases and J by 2 bases, and 7 bases separated the two germline ends. CDR3 DNA sequence: TGTGCCATCAGTGAATCAGGGAACTATGGCTACACCTTC. It is translated as CAISESGNYGYTF.

The chain joins TRBV7-9 to TRBJ1-3; 9 nucleotides line up with TRBD1. The CDR3 is 15 amino acids. Germline lookup yields CDR1 SEHNR and CDR2 FQNEAQ (reference sequence). Trimming cost V 5 bases and J 5 bases; bases outside gene matches: 7. The CDR3 spells CASSPDGQGRNTIYF. In DNA form, the CDR3 reads TGTGCCAGCAGCCCGGACGGACAGGGGAGAAACACCATATATTTT. Full variable domain (missing parts from reference TRBV7-9 and TRBJ1-3): DTGVSQNPRHKITKRGQNVTFRCDPISEHNRLYWYRQTLGQGPEFLTYFQNEAQLEKSRLLSDRFSAERPKGSFSTLEIQRTEQGDSAMYLCASSPDGQGRNTIYFGEGSWLTVV.

This rearrangement joins TRBV10-2 to TRBJ1-3; D possibly corresponds to TRBD1 (5 bases). The V and J ends lost 6 bases and 3 bases respectively, with 6 bases between them. The germline V gene encodes CDR1 WSHSY and CDR2 SAAADI. The CDR3 loop spans 12 amino acids. In DNA, the CDR3 is TGCGCCAGCAGGGGACTTGGAAACACCATATATTTT. This codes for CASRGLGNTIYF.

This CDR3 reads CAWREDRAEAFF. DNA for the CDR3: TGTGCCTGGAGGGAAGACAGGGCTGAAGCTTTCTTT. This chain links TRBV30 with TRBJ1-1; the match to TRBD1 covers 7 bases. This CDR3 comprises 12 residues. Germline V gene lookup returns CDR1 GTSNPN and CDR2 SVGIG (reference sequence). V shed 3 bases, J shed 6 bases, and the junction held 4 bases outside the gene matches.

This sequence joins TRBV27 and TRBJ1-4; TRBD1 aligns across 8 bases. The CDR3 loop spans 15 amino acids. The V gene's germline CDR1 is MNHEY and CDR2 SMNVEV (reference sequence). V lost 2 bases to trimming and J lost 15 bases; unmatched junction nucleotides: 14. The DNA for the CDR3 is TGTGCCAGCAGTTTAGGACAGGGTTCCCAGAAGGTATTGTTTTTT. Translating gives CASSLGQGSQKVLFF. Combining the CDR3 with reference TRBV27 and TRBJ1-4 gives the whole variable domain EAQVTQNPRYLITVTGKKLTVTCSQNMNHEYMSWYRQDPGLGLRQIYYSMNVEVTDKGDVPEGYKVSRKEKRNFPLILESPSPNQTSLYFCASSLGQGSQKVLFFGSGTQLSVL.

CDR3 protein: CASSSPGPYGYTF. CDR3 coding DNA: TGTGCCAGCAGCTCCCCCGGGCCCTATGGCTACACCTTC. The genes are TRBV5-5 and TRBJ1-2; no clear D gene. CDR3 length equals 13 residues. Deletions cut 3 bases from V and 4 bases from J, with 10 bases between. Germline V CDR1 and CDR2: SGHKS, YYEKEE (reference sequence).

The chain recombines TRBV7-6 with TRBJ1-5; TRBD1 is a possible D gene (6 bases). This CDR3 comprises 18 residues. V lost 1 base, J lost 0 bases, and 16 bases lay in between. Germline CDR1 reads SGHVS; CDR2 reads FNYEAQ. CDR3 coding DNA: TGTGCCAGCAGCTTAGACAGGGCGCAACCTTATAGCAATCAGCCCCAGCATTTT. This gives the protein CASSLDRAQPYSNQPQHF.

This clone has a single count. The chain links TRBV5-1 to TRBJ2-5; TRBD2 agrees at 11 bases. Germline V lookup: CDR1 SGHRS, CDR2 YFSETQ. V was pared by 4 bases and J by 9 bases, with 14 bases of the junction left unmatched. The CDR3 runs to 16 residues. DNA of the CDR3: TGCGCCAGCAGCACGACCACTAGCGGGGGCCCTGCGGCCCAGTACTTC. The encoded protein is CASSTTTSGGPAAQYF.

V is TRBV6-1 and J is TRBJ2-7, with 9 bases fitting TRBD2. Germline V gene data show CDR1 as MNHNS and CDR2 as SASEGT. The CDR3 consists of 14 residues. After removal of 7 bases from V and 7 bases from J, the junction contained 11 bases not matched to a gene. CDR3 sequence: CASTNSGRSWEQYF. CDR3 nucleotides: TGTGCCAGCACCAATAGCGGGAGATCTTGGGAGCAGTACTTC.

The chain is built from TRBV15 and TRBJ2-7, with D tentatively TRBD2 (5 bases). The germline gives CDR1 LNHNV, CDR2 YYDKDF (reference sequence). Trimming pared 3 bases from V and 0 bases from J, leaving 9 bases between. The CDR3 is 14 residues long. CDR3 sequence reads: CATSRETNSYEQYF. CDR3 bases: TGTGCCACCAGCAGGGAGACTAACTCCTACGAGCAGTACTTC. The entire variable domain, with the rest obtained from reference TRBV15 and TRBJ2-7, is as follows: DAMVIQNPRYQVTQFGKPVTLSCSQTLNHNVMYWYQQKSSQAPKLLFHYYDKDFNNEADTPDNFQSRRPNTSFCFLDIRSPGLGDTAMYLCATSRETNSYEQYFGPGTRLTVT.

CDR3 sequence reads: CASSPQAGATTDTQYF. The CDR3 DNA follows: TGTGCCAGCAGCCCTCAAGCGGGGGCCACCACAGATACGCAGTATTTT. This rearrangement joins TRBV7-2 to TRBJ2-3; 8 bases are shared with TRBD2. The length of the CDR3 is 16 residues. From germline, CDR1 is SGHTA and CDR2 FQGNSA. V lost 5 bases, J lost 2 bases, and 9 bases stayed unmatched.